These T cell receptor beta chains were read from a single sample in a study of monozygotic twins with cystic fibrosis. Assay used: immunoSEQ multiplex PCR; TCRdb lists only in-frame clones, some missing. Seen here are 4,000 to 5,500 clones, approximately 96% observed once, and the top ten hold under 3.5%. The sample was blood. These receptors were taken from a boy younger than 10 with cystic fibrosis. The CDR3 runs from the conserved cysteine through the conserved F or W. A D gene is named only where the DNA matches it firmly. A row's size may be missing; if present it is once, few, many or a size class.

>-|TRBV4-2|TRBJ2-3|TRBD2
CASSLTPPRGGNTDTQYF
>-|TRBV5-1|TRBJ2-5|-
CASSIYRTQETQYF
>once|TRBV23-1|TRBJ2-1|-
CASIETDYNEQFF
>once|TRBV11-2|TRBJ2-5|TRBD2
CASSFSTGGQETQYF
>large|TRBV5-1|TRBJ2-7|-
CASSLGPGPTYEQYF
>-|TRBV4-2|TRBJ2-1|-
CASSQDEFRLLGNNEQFF
>few|TRBV10-2|TRBJ2-1|-
CASSESPRGRRSYNEQFF
>-|TRBV7-9|TRBJ2-3|-
CASSLEFGPRPYTQYF
>-|TRBV4-2|TRBJ1-1|-
CASSQDPRVETEAFF
>-|TRBV5-1|TRBJ2-5|-
CASGLSPGRQETQYF
>-|TRBV2|TRBJ2-4|-
CASMVGLGQTKNIQYF
>-|TRBV6-6|TRBJ2-5|-
CASGDHIQETQYF
>few|TRBV5-1|TRBJ2-7|-
CASSLRPDSSYEQYF
>once|TRBV14|TRBJ2-2|TRBD1
CASSKRTGPATGELFF
>-|TRBV7-2|TRBJ1-5|-
CASSLPGQINQPQHF
>-|TRBV9|TRBJ1-2|-
CASSGKGSNYGYTF
>-|TRBV4-2|TRBJ1-1|-
CASSQDLRGETEAFF
>-|TRBV19|TRBJ1-5|-
CASSNTGYQPQHF
>-|TRBV30|TRBJ1-6|-
CAWNGEDKSPLHF
>-|TRBV30|TRBJ1-1|-
CAWGFPEAFF
>-|TRBV6-5|TRBJ1-1|-
CASSYQSSGASEAFF
>-|TRBV6-5|TRBJ1-5|-
CASSYRENQPQHF
>-|TRBV5-1|TRBJ1-6|TRBD1
CASSLRDSYNSPLHF
>-|TRBV28|TRBJ2-3|TRBD2
CASSRGGLGGTDTQYF
>-|TRBV5-1|TRBJ2-5|-
CASSLQYQETQYF
>-|TRBV19|TRBJ2-2|TRBD1
CASSIPRSLRDRDNTGELFF
>few|TRBV7-2|TRBJ2-1|-
CASSFSGDEQFF
>-|TRBV2|TRBJ2-1|TRBD2
CASTTSGGRGGNEQFF
>-|TRBV7-7|TRBJ2-5|-
CASSLEAPGEETQYF
>-|TRBV7-2|TRBJ2-3|-
CASSRARASTDTQYF
>-|TRBV10-3|TRBJ1-1|-
CAISEGERTEAFF
>-|TRBV21-1|TRBJ1-6|-
CASSTPKPDCSPLHF
>-|TRBV29-1|TRBJ2-3|TRBD1
CSVSGTGASTDTQYF
>-|TRBV4-1|TRBJ2-5|TRBD2
CASSLGTSGGSGRGETQYF
>-|TRBV19|TRBJ1-1|-
CASAANTEAFF
>-|TRBV6-5|TRBJ1-1|TRBD1
CASSYSTGGTEAFF